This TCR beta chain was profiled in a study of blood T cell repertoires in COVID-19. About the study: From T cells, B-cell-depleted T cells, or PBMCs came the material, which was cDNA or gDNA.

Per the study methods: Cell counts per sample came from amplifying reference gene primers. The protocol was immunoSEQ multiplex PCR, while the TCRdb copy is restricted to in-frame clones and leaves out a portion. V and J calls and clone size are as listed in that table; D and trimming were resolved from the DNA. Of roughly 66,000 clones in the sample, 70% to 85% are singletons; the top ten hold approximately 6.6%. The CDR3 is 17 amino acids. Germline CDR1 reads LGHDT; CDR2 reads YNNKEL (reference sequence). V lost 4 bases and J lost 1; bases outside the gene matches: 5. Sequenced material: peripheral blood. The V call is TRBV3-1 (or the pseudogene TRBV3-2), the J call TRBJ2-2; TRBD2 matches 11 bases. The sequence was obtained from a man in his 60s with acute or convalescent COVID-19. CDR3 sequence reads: CASSLRTSGWNTGELFF. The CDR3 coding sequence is TGTGCCAGCAGCCTTCGGACTAGCGGGTGGAACACCGGGGAGCTGTTTTTT.